One sample yielded the 17 T cell receptor beta chains listed below, sequenced in a study of graft-versus-host responses after intestinal transplantation. Only in-frame clones appear in the TCRdb table, and some are missing; sequencing was by immunoSEQ multiplex PCR. The sample yields roughly 100,000 clones, approximately 93% seen once. These receptors lack a known antigen. Specimen: unstimulated CD8+ T cells sorted from spleen or lymph node cells, collected before intestinal transplant. The receptors derive from a human donor who received an intestinal transplant.

This chain's CDR3 is CASTARLPINNEQFF. CDR3 in DNA: TGCGCCAGCACTGCCCGTCTACCCATTAACAATGAGCAGTTCTTC. The rearrangement joins TRBV4-1 to TRBJ2-1; D is undetermined. The germline CDR1 and CDR2 sequences are MGHRA and YSYEKL. The CDR3 contains 15 residues. The V gene lost 7 bases and the J gene lost 5 bases, with 18 bases spanning the gap.

This rearrangement joins TRBV19 to TRBJ2-3; 7 bases map to TRBD2. Germline-derived CDR1 and CDR2 are LNHDA and SQIVND (reference sequence). V gave up 5 bases and J gave up 4 bases; unmatched junction bases: 3. The CDR3 contains 13 residues. The CDR3: CASSRAGADTQYF. The CDR3 region has the DNA TGTGCCAGTAGTCGGGCGGGGGCAGATACGCAGTATTTT. The full variable domain, completed using reference TRBV19 and TRBJ2-3, is DGGITQSPKYLFRKEGQNVTLSCEQNLNHDAMYWYRQDPGQGLRLIYYSQIVNDFQKGDIAEGYSVSREKKESFPLTVTSAQKNPTAFYLCASSRAGADTQYFGPGTRLTVL.

This chain joins TRBV9 and TRBJ1-1; no clear D gene. The CDR3 runs to 13 residues. The V gene lost 3 bases and the J gene lost 0 bases, with 6 bases spanning the gap. Germline V gene sequence: CDR1 SGDLS, CDR2 YYNGEE. CDR3 bases: TGTGCCAGCAGCGATAGCATGAACACTGAAGCTTTCTTT. This translates into CASSDSMNTEAFF.

V and J are TRBV5-4 and TRBJ2-3; perhaps D is TRBD1 or TRBD2 (5 bases each). CDR1 and CDR2 (germline): SGHNT, YYREEE (reference sequence). The V end lost 5 bases, the J end lost 6 bases, and 22 bases lay between the germline ends. CDR3 length: 16 amino acids. CDR3 loop: CASSRAPGTLGDTQYF. CDR3 coding DNA: TGTGCCAGCAGTCGTGCCCCAGGGACCCTCGGGGATACGCAGTATTTT. Complete variable domain (other parts from reference TRBV5-4 and TRBJ2-3): ETGVTQSPTHLIKTRGQQVTLRCSSQSGHNTVSWYQQALGQGPQFIFQYYREEENGRGNFPPRFSGLQFPNYSSELNVNALELDDSALYLCASSRAPGTLGDTQYFGPGTRLTVL.

The V and J genes are TRBV11-2 and TRBJ1-3; a weak D match, TRBD1 (6 bases). The CDR3 runs to 15 residues. Germline CDR1 SGHAT, CDR2 FQNNGV. V shed 3 bases and J shed 4 bases, with 13 bases lying between them. The CDR3 nucleotides are TGTGCCAGCAGCTTGTCCTCAGGGGCGGGAAACACCATATATTTT. It is translated as CASSLSSGAGNTIYF.

V and J are TRBV25-1 and TRBJ1-1, with D possibly TRBD1 on 5 matching bases. Germline V gives CDR1 MGHDK, CDR2 SYGVNS. The ends were cut back, 6 bases at V and 4 bases at J, with 12 bases in the middle. The CDR3 loop spans 13 amino acids. CDR3 in amino acids: CASRQGARTEAFF. The CDR3 bases are TGTGCCAGCAGACAAGGGGCTCGCACTGAAGCTTTCTTT.

The rearrangement joins TRBV6-1 to TRBJ2-7; D may be TRBD1 (7 bases). CDR1 and CDR2 from the germline V gene are MNHNS and SASEGT. The CDR3 length is 15 residues. V lost 3 bases, J lost 2 bases, and 14 bases lay in between. In DNA form, the CDR3 reads TGTGCCAGCAGTGATTCGACAGGGAGGACCTACGAGCAGTACTTC. Amino acid sequence: CASSDSTGRTYEQYF.

V is TRBV7-6 and J is TRBJ2-2; D is undetermined. Deletions cut 1 base from V and 7 bases from J, with 13 bases between. The CDR3 covers 15 residues. CDR1 and CDR2 (germline): SGHVS, FNYEAQ. The CDR3 sequence is CASSLGSEFGGELFF. CDR3 in DNA: TGTGCCAGCAGCTTAGGAAGTGAATTTGGCGGGGAGCTGTTTTTT.

This chain uses TRBV27 with TRBJ1-2, with 10 bases aligning to TRBD1. V lost 6 bases and J lost 5; bases outside the gene matches: 3. Germline-derived CDR1 and CDR2 are MNHEY and SMNVEV (reference sequence). The CDR3 extends over 13 amino acids. The CDR3 loop is CASRPGQGYGYTF. CDR3 DNA sequence: TGTGCCAGCAGACCGGGACAGGGGTATGGCTACACCTTC.

The chain joins TRBV27 to TRBJ2-7; TRBD2 matches at 9 bases. With 6 bases clipped from V and 2 bases from J, the junction kept 2 bases outside the gene matches. Per germline, CDR1 MNHEY and CDR2 SMNVEV (reference sequence). The CDR3 runs 13 residues. CDR3 protein: CASSLAGAYEQYF. For the CDR3, the DNA is TGTGCCAGCAGCTTAGCGGGGGCCTACGAGCAGTACTTC.

This clone was picked up one time. This chain uses TRBV6-1 with TRBJ2-1; D is perhaps TRBD2 (5 bases). The CDR3 is 13 amino acids. Germline V gives CDR1 MNHNS, CDR2 SASEGT. V lost 3 bases and J lost 5, with 8 bases in between. The CDR3 loop is CASSERANNEQFF. The CDR3 DNA sequence: TGTGCCAGCAGTGAGCGGGCGAACAATGAGCAGTTCTTC.

The chain has TRBV7-2 and TRBJ1-2, with D possibly matching TRBD1 (6 bases). From germline, CDR1 is SGHTA and CDR2 FQGNSA. The length of the CDR3 is 15 residues. V was pared by 4 bases and J by 6 bases, with 18 bases between. The CDR3 spells CASSYNRDGGDGYTF. The CDR3 nucleotides are TGTGCCAGCAGCTACAACAGGGATGGGGGTGATGGCTACACCTTC.

The chain has TRBV4-1 and TRBJ2-1, with 11 bases fitting TRBD2. The trim removed 6 bases at V and 5 bases at J, leaving 6 bases unmatched. The V gene's germline CDR1 is MGHRA and CDR2 YSYEKL. The CDR3 runs 15 residues. The CDR3 protein is CASRLTSGGHNEQFF. Here the CDR3 DNA reads TGCGCCAGCAGACTAACTAGCGGGGGACACAATGAGCAGTTCTTC.

This sequence joins TRBV7-9 and TRBJ1-2; 8 nucleotides line up with TRBD1. Germline V lookup: CDR1 SEHNR, CDR2 FQNEAQ (reference sequence). The CDR3 loop spans 19 amino acids. V was clipped by 4 bases and J by 5 bases; unmatched bases: 21. The CDR3 spells CASSSSSTDRGEYYYGYTF. CDR3 DNA sequence: TGTGCCAGCAGCTCAAGCTCCACTGACAGGGGAGAGTACTATTATGGCTACACCTTC. Drawing the rest from reference TRBV7-9 and TRBJ1-2, the complete variable domain is DTGVSQNPRHKITKRGQNVTFRCDPISEHNRLYWYRQTLGQGPEFLTYFQNEAQLEKSRLLSDRFSAERPKGSFSTLEIQRTEQGDSAMYLCASSSSSTDRGEYYYGYTFGSGTRLTVV.

The chain has TRBV4-2 and TRBJ1-4, with D possibly matching TRBD1 (6 bases). The germline V gene has CDR1 LGHNA and CDR2 YNFKEQ. The CDR3 sequence is 15 residues long. V dropped 4 bases and J dropped 0 bases, with 9 bases sitting between them. The CDR3 DNA reads TGTGCCAGCAGCCTGACAGGTTCAACTAATGAAAAACTGTTTTTT. This codes for CASSLTGSTNEKLFF.

This chain joins TRBV25-1 and TRBJ1-2; D gene ambiguous. CDR1 is MGHDK, CDR2 SYGVNS, per germline. V gave up 11 bases and J gave up 4 bases, with 11 bases separating them. CDR3 length equals 11 residues. CDR3 nucleotides: TGTGCCGCAGGCAACTCCTATGGCTACACCTTC. Its translation: CAAGNSYGYTF.

The rearrangement links TRBV7-8 to TRBJ2-2; a weak D match, TRBD1 (5 bases). Deletions cut 6 bases from V and 5 bases from J, with 16 bases between. This CDR3 has 15 amino acids. CDR1 SGHVS and CDR2 FQNEAQ come from the germline V gene. The CDR3 DNA sequence: TGTGCCAGCAGTTCACGCCTAGGGGAAACCGGGGAGCTGTTTTTT. Protein: CASSSRLGETGELFF.